Listed below are T cell receptor beta chains from one sample, sequenced in a study of blood T cell repertoires in COVID-19. The assay was immunoSEQ multiplex PCR, and TCRdb's table has in-frame clones only and misses some. Found here are around 200,000 clones, 70% to 90% of them singletons; the top ten hold over 2.5%. Sample: peripheral blood. These receptors all come from a man in his fifties or sixties with acute or convalescent COVID-19. CDR3s include the opening cysteine and the closing phenylalanine or tryptophan. Fields, in order: J gene, V gene, clone size, CDR3 protein. Part of the rows lack a size; the others show once, few, many or a class for expanded clones.

TRBJ2-3,TRBV30,once,CAWSYISMSTDTQYF
TRBJ2-1,TRBV3-1/TRBV3-2,.,CASSAGGSYNEQFF
TRBJ2-2,TRBV9,.,CASSVGGGGTGELFF
TRBJ1-3,TRBV7-3,.,CASSLSGPGGNTIYF
TRBJ2-4,TRBV21-1,.,CASSKGGETGLAKNIQYF
TRBJ2-7,TRBV18,.,CASSPSSGSPYEQYF
TRBJ1-6,TRBV6-5,.,CASSWGGTGNSPLHF
TRBJ2-4,TRBV9,few,CASSVSVTSTAKNIQYF
TRBJ1-5,TRBV27,.,CASSSGGYRNQPQHF
TRBJ1-5,TRBV28,few,CASSFGTGGWQPQHF
TRBJ2-7,TRBV3-1/TRBV3-2,few,CASSPAGGRENEQYF
TRBJ1-3,TRBV19,.,CASGQNPGNTIYF
TRBJ2-7,TRBV7-2,.,CASSLGPAQGRSTKYF
TRBJ2-1,TRBV21-1,.,CASSKKGSGRIHVWTYNEQFF
TRBJ1-4,TRBV15,.,CATSRVGGARGEKLFF
TRBJ2-5,TRBV6-5,.,CASRRDRERETQYF
TRBJ2-3,TRBV6-2/TRBV6-3,.,CASSYKRTGTDTQYF
TRBJ1-4,TRBV29-1,few,CSAAPFAGVGEKLFF